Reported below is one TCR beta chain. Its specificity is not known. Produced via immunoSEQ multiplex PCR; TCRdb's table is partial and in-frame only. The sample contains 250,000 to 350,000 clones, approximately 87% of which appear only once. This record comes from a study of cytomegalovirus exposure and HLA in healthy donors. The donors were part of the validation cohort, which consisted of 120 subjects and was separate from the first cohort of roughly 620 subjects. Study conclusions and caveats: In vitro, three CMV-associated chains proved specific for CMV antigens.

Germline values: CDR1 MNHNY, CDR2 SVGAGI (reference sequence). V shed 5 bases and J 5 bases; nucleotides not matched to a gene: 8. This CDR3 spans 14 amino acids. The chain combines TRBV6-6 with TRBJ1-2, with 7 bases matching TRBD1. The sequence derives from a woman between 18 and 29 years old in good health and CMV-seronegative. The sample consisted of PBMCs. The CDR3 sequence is CASSKQGFGYGYTF. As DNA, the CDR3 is TGTGCCAGCAGTAAACAGGGGTTCGGGTATGGCTACACCTTC.